This TCR beta chain derives from a study of cytomegalovirus exposure and HLA in healthy donors. Study-wide results and limits: In vitro, a few CMV-associated chains proved specific for CMV antigens. The investigators catalogued 150 to 200 TCR beta chains as cytomegalovirus-associated. Most sequenced TCRs were rare (though some public TCRs occurred in many donors).

Generated by immunoSEQ multiplex PCR, the TCRdb table keeps only in-frame clones and is missing some. Here the sample spans 150,000 to 200,000 clones, around 85% being singletons. The donors were members of the validation cohort comprising 120 subjects, separate from the roughly 700-subject first cohort. Notes on this clone: Its specificity is not known.

Trimming removed 5 bases from V and 4 bases from J, with 8 bases in between. The CDR3 consists of 12 residues. Germline V gene sequence: CDR1 SEHNR, CDR2 FQNEAQ (reference sequence). Sequencing was carried out using PBMCs. This sequence originates from a woman aged 30 to 39 in good health and CMV-seronegative. V is TRBV7-9 and J is TRBJ1-2, with D possibly TRBD1 on 6 matching bases. The CDR3 DNA sequence: TGTGCCAGCAGCACGGACAGCTATGGCTACACCTTC. It translates to CASSTDSYGYTF.